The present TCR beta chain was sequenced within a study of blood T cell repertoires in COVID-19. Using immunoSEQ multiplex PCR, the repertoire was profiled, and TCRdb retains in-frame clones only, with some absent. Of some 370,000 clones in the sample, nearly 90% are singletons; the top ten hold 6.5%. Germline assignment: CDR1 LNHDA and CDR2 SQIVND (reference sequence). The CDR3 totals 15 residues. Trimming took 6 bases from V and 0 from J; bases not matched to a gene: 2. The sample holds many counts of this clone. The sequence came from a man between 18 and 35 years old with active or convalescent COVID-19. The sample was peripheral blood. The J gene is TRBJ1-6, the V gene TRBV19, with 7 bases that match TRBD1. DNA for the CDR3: TGTGCCAGTAGACAGGGGAGCTCCTATAATTCACCCCTCCACTTT. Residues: CASRQGSSYNSPLHF. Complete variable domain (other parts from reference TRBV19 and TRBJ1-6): DGGITQSPKYLFRKEGQNVTLSCEQNLNHDAMYWYRQDPGQGLRLIYYSQIVNDFQKGDIAEGYSVSREKKESFPLTVTSAQKNPTAFYLCASRQGSSYNSPLHFGNGTRLTVT.